This is a list of T cell receptor beta chains from one sample in a study of beta chain features in type 1 diabetes. Method: immunoSEQ multiplex PCR; TCRdb's copy keeps in-frame clones and lacks some. The sample gives roughly 150,000 clones, 9% to 10% of which show up once; roughly 0.72% is in the top ten. The sequenced sample consisted of central memory CD4+ T cells from blood. Receptors were obtained from a woman between 25 and 40 years old with type 1 diabetes. Each CDR3 is given with its conserved first and last residue. D genes are given only for firm matches. A row's size may be missing; if present it is once, few, many or a size class.

D gene,V gene,J gene,CDR3 length,clone size,CDR3 DNA,CDR3 protein
TRBD2,TRBV13,TRBJ2-1,13,-,TGTGCCAGCAGCTCGGGACTAGCGGGAGTCCTGTTCTTC,CASSSGLAGVLFF
TRBD2,TRBV10-3,TRBJ2-5,17,-,TGTGCCATCGGCCCGGGACTAGCGGGATCAGGTGAAGAGACCCAGTACTTC,CAIGPGLAGSGEETQYF
-,TRBV4-1,TRBJ2-5,14,few,TGCGCCAGCAGCCAAGAGGGCCTGGGAGAGACCCAGTACTTC,CASSQEGLGETQYF
-,TRBV6-1,TRBJ2-6,13,-,TGTGCCAGCGTCAACTCTGGGGCCAACGTCCTGACTTTC,CASVNSGANVLTF
-,TRBV5-6,TRBJ2-5,14,few,TGTGCCAGCAGCTCGAAAACCTCGGGAGAGACCCAGTACTTC,CASSSKTSGETQYF
-,TRBV6-5,TRBJ2-5,16,-,TGTGCCAGCAGTTACTCGATGGGGCTTAACCAAGAGACCCAGTACTTC,CASSYSMGLNQETQYF
-,TRBV7-6,TRBJ2-5,16,few,TGTGCCAGCAGCTCCCAGCCCACTAGTAACGGGGAGACCCAGTACTTC,CASSSQPTSNGETQYF
TRBD1,TRBV7-9,TRBJ1-1,14,-,TGTGCCAGCAGCCCTGGACAGGGGAACACTGAAGCTTTCTTT,CASSPGQGNTEAFF
TRBD1,TRBV29-1,TRBJ1-1,15,few,TGCAGCGTTCCTCCGGGACAGGGGGCGCTCACTGAAGCTTTCTTT,CSVPPGQGALTEAFF
-,TRBV7-9,TRBJ2-2,12,-,TGTGCCACTCATGGCGGAACCGGGGAGCTGTTTTTT,CATHGGTGELFF
-,TRBV9,TRBJ2-3,16,few,TGTGCCAGCAGCCCCCAGTCCGAGGGAGCGACAGATACGCAGTATTTT,CASSPQSEGATDTQYF
TRBD1,TRBV19,TRBJ2-7,15,few,TGTGCCAGTAGTCCGGACAGGGGGATGTCCTACGAGCAGTACTTC,CASSPDRGMSYEQYF
TRBD1,TRBV18,TRBJ2-5,15,-,TGTGCCAGCTCACCACCGGGACAGGGAGCGGAGACCCAGTACTTC,CASSPPGQGAETQYF
TRBD2,TRBV11-2,TRBJ2-3,16,few,TGTGCCAGCAGCTTAGTCGGGACTAGCGCCACAGATACGCAGTATTTT,CASSLVGTSATDTQYF
TRBD2,TRBV7-8,TRBJ2-1,14,-,TGTGCCAGCAGCTCAGGACTAGGATCCTTTGAGCAGTTCTTC,CASSSGLGSFEQFF
-,TRBV7-3,TRBJ2-7,13,-,TGTGCCAGCAGCCCCCAAGGGGGATCCGAGCAGTACTTC,CASSPQGGSEQYF
-,TRBV10-3,TRBJ2-3,17,few,TGTGCCATCAGTGAGTCCCGGAGGGCCGCAGGCACAGATACGCAGTATTTT,CAISESRRAAGTDTQYF
-,TRBV4-1,TRBJ2-1,15,-,TGCGCCAGCAGACCTACCGGGACTCCATACAATGAGCAGTTCTTC,CASRPTGTPYNEQFF
TRBD2,TRBV6-6,TRBJ2-2,14,few,TGTGCCAGCACCGGGGAGGGAACACCGGGGGAGCTGTTTTTT,CASTGEGTPGELFF
-,TRBV30,TRBJ1-3,15,-,TGTGCCTGGAGTAAGGGAGTCCTCTCTGGAAACACCATATATTTT,CAWSKGVLSGNTIYF
-,TRBV2,TRBJ1-2,13,-,TGTGCCAGCAGCCCACAGGGATCCCATGGCTACACCTTC,CASSPQGSHGYTF
-,TRBV19,TRBJ1-5,12,-,TGTGCCAGTAAGAAGAGTAATCAGCCCCAGCATTTT,CASKKSNQPQHF
TRBD1,TRBV7-8,TRBJ1-1,15,few,TGTGCCAGCAGCGAACAGGGGATGGGGGACACTGAAGCTTTCTTT,CASSEQGMGDTEAFF
TRBD2,TRBV18,TRBJ2-6,18,-,TGTGCCAGCTCACCAGTTAGCGGGAGCCCATCTGGGGCCAACGTCCTGACTTTC,CASSPVSGSPSGANVLTF
TRBD2,TRBV18,TRBJ2-5,17,-,TGTGCCAGCTCACCCGGACTAGCGGGAGGCCCCCTCGGGACCCAGTACTTC,CASSPGLAGGPLGTQYF
TRBD1,TRBV28,TRBJ2-1,13,few,TGTGCCAGCAGTCCGGGACAGGGATATGAGCAGTTCTTC,CASSPGQGYEQFF
-,TRBV21-1,TRBJ1-1,15,few,TGTGCCAGCAGCAAAGGGACAGGGTTTGCGACTGAAGCTTTCTTT,CASSKGTGFATEAFF
-,TRBV21-1,TRBJ2-3,17,few,TGTGCCAGCAGCGGACCTTGGTGGAGCGGTCCCACAGATACGCAGTATTTT,CASSGPWWSGPTDTQYF
-,TRBV7-6,TRBJ2-7,14,few,TGTGCCAGCAGCACGTTTGAGGTGGGCTACGAGCAGTACTTC,CASSTFEVGYEQYF
-,TRBV29-1,TRBJ2-1,10,-,TGCAGCGTTGCCTCCCAGGGGACGTTCTTC,CSVASQGTFF
TRBD1,TRBV11-2,TRBJ2-5,15,few,TGTGCCAGCAGCTATCTGGGACAGGGAATGGAGACCCAGTACTTC,CASSYLGQGMETQYF
TRBD1,TRBV29-1,TRBJ1-1,19,-,TGCAGCGTTGAACACCCGACAGGGGAGAGGCTTTGGGTGAACACTGAAGCTTTCTTT,CSVEHPTGERLWVNTEAFF
-,TRBV7-3,TRBJ2-5,13,-,TGTGCCAGCAGCTTATTCAGGGAAGAGACCCAGTACTTC,CASSLFREETQYF
TRBD2,TRBV19,TRBJ2-3,15,many,TGTGCCAGTAGTGAGACTAGCGGGAGAGAGGATACGCAGTATTTT,CASSETSGREDTQYF
TRBD1,TRBV6-5,TRBJ1-1,12,few,TGTGCCAGCAGGGGACAGGGAGACTCTCGCATCTTT,CASRGQGDSRIF
-,TRBV29-1,TRBJ1-2,12,few,TGCAGCGTTGGACAGCTTAACTATGGCTACACCTTC,CSVGQLNYGYTF
TRBD2,TRBV5-4,TRBJ2-5,14,few,TGTGCCAGCAGCTTGCAACTAGCGAGGGAGACCCAGTACTTC,CASSLQLARETQYF
TRBD1,TRBV7-9,TRBJ1-5,17,few,TGTGCCAGCAGCTTCGGACAGGGAGGGGGGTATGGACAGCCCCAGCATTTT,CASSFGQGGGYGQPQHF
TRBD2,TRBV30,TRBJ2-2,14,many,TGTGCCTGGAGGCCAACGGGAGGAACCGGGGAGCTGTTTTTT,CAWRPTGGTGELFF
TRBD2,TRBV7-9,TRBJ2-3,17,few,TGTGCCAGCAGCCCAAGACTAGCGGAATCTAGCACAGATACGCAGTATTTT,CASSPRLAESSTDTQYF
TRBD1,TRBV19,TRBJ2-1,15,-,TGTGCCAGTAGTATGGGACAGCCCTCCTACAATGAGCAGTTCTTC,CASSMGQPSYNEQFF
-,TRBV2,TRBJ2-2,12,few,TGTGCCAGCAGTGGTGTTCACGGGGAGCTGTTTTTT,CASSGVHGELFF
-,TRBV4-2,TRBJ1-5,15,-,TGTGCCAGCAGCCAAGATAGGAGTAGCAATCAGCCCCAGCATTTT,CASSQDRSSNQPQHF
TRBD2,TRBV29-1,TRBJ2-1,14,few,TGCAGCGTTGATGGCGGGAGGGACTACAATGAGCAGTTCTTC,CSVDGGRDYNEQFF
TRBD2,TRBV6-1,TRBJ2-5,14,few,TGTGCCAGCGGATACAGCGGGGGGCGGGAGACCCAGTACTTC,CASGYSGGRETQYF
-,TRBV11-2,TRBJ1-2,12,few,TGTGCCAGCAGCTTAGAGGGGGGTGGCTACACCTTC,CASSLEGGGYTF
-,TRBV29-1,TRBJ1-1,14,many,TGCAGCGTAAGCCCCCGCGATTCGAACACTGAAGCTTTCTTT,CSVSPRDSNTEAFF
TRBD1,TRBV4-2,TRBJ1-1,17,-,TGTGCCAGCAGCCCGATTGACAGGGGCGGTGTGAACACTGAAGCTTTCTTT,CASSPIDRGGVNTEAFF
-,TRBV6-5,TRBJ2-3,15,-,TGTGCCAGCAGTTCCCGGGACTCCGAGTACGATACGCAGTATTTT,CASSSRDSEYDTQYF
-,TRBV28,TRBJ2-1,13,-,TGTGCCAGCAGTCTACACTACAACACTGAGCAGTTCTTC,CASSLHYNTEQFF
TRBD1,TRBV5-1,TRBJ1-2,13,-,TGCGCCAGCAGCCAATTAACAGGGGGTGGCTACACCTTC,CASSQLTGGGYTF